The T cell receptor (beta chain) described here comes from a study of T cell responses to AZD1222 COVID-19 vaccine. Findings of the study overall: Spike-specific TCR breadth and depth were elevated following two AZD1222 doses. The peak T cell response came first, and repertoires were sampled only after it. Dominant at 160-218 and 743-854, vaccine-associated CD4 TCRs also spanned spike. Nearly half of the spike-specific TCRs reportedly recognize variant regions that carry no mutations.

This CDR3 comprises 12 residues. V shed 3 bases and J shed 0 bases, with 2 bases lying between them. About this clone itself: The target antigen is unknown. Additional DNA sequences in this sample encode the identical CDR3.

Sequencing used immunoSEQ multiplex PCR; TCRdb keeps in-frame clones, though not all of them. The sample comprises about 200,000 clones, around 94% of which are singletons, and around 3.6% rests with the top ten. The rearrangement links TRBV12-3 or TRBV12-4 to TRBJ1-1; D is ambiguous. The material sequenced was peripheral blood, taken 28 days after the second dose of the MenACWY control vaccine. The receptor was derived from an adult who received the MenACWY meningococcal vaccine as a control. The CDR3 DNA sequence: TGTGCCAGCAGTTTTGTGAACACTGAAGCTTTCTTT. Its translation is CASSFVNTEAFF.